This T cell receptor beta chain stems from a study of PD-L1 blockade in urothelial cancer. CDR1 is SGDLS and CDR2 is YYNGEE in the germline V gene. The CDR3 has 16 residues. Trimming shortened V by 4 bases and J by 2 bases, and 17 bases separated the two germline ends. Data came from immunoSEQ multiplex PCR; TCRdb stores just in-frame clones and leaves some out. This sample has more than 35,000 clones; about four fifths occur once, and the top ten carry approximately 3%. The specimen comprised PBMCs, sampled around atezolizumab (anti-PD-L1) treatment. The sequence was obtained from a man between 70 and 80 years old with urothelial cancer. J is TRBJ2-3 and V is TRBV9; the D gene is possibly TRBD1 (6 bases). CDR3 residues: CASSTRQAIPTDTQYF. The CDR3 DNA is TGTGCCAGCAGCACTCGACAGGCAATCCCCACAGATACGCAGTATTTT.